The present entry profiles one TCR beta chain with its context. No antigen is known for it. Everyone who donated was a healthy bone marrow donor. Germline V gene sequence: CDR1 SGHNT, CDR2 YYREEE (reference sequence). V lost 3 bases, J lost 0 bases, and 10 bases lay in between. The CDR3 contains 14 residues. PCR amplification relied on 60 Vbeta primers (plus 13 Jbeta primers). Only in-frame clones appear in the TCRdb table, and some are missing; sequencing was by immunoSEQ multiplex PCR. The sample holds about 180,000 clones, less than 85% seen once. This specimen belongs to a study of cytomegalovirus exposure and HLA in healthy donors. Study-level results: The study recorded more than 150 TCR beta chains that were cytomegalovirus-associated. Among the CMV-associated chains, a few were confirmed in vitro as specific for CMV antigens.

This sequence originates from a man aged 40-55 years in good health and CMV-seronegative. What was sequenced was PBMCs. The V gene is TRBV5-4, the J gene TRBJ2-7; D gene uncertain. CDR3 sequence (DNA): TGTGCCAGCAGCTCTTTCCTGAGCTCCTACGAGCAGTACTTC. Protein sequence: CASSSFLSSYEQYF.